The 18 T cell receptor beta chains given below trace back to one sample, sequenced in a study of blood T cell repertoires in COVID-19. Assay used: immunoSEQ multiplex PCR; TCRdb lists only in-frame clones, some missing. The sample carries about 74,000 clones, around 78% recorded once. The sequencing input was peripheral blood. The receptors originated from a human donor in a cohort sampled during active COVID-19.

Here the CDR3 DNA reads TGTGCCAGCAGCTTAGTTCCGGGAGCGAGGACCCAGTACTTC. Translating gives CASSLVPGARTQYF. The gene calls are TRBV7-2 and TRBJ2-5, with D tentatively TRBD2 (6 bases). Germline assignment: CDR1 SGHTA and CDR2 FQGNSA. V was shortened by 1 base and J by 7 bases, with 13 bases between the two germline ends. The CDR3 runs 14 residues.

This sequence joins TRBV18 and TRBJ1-3, with 8 nucleotides matching TRBD1. Per the germline V gene, CDR1 is KGHSH and CDR2 is LQKENI. J was trimmed by 10 bases and V by 8 bases; bases with no gene match: 13. The CDR3 has 14 residues. The chain's CDR3 is CASHHGQGQSTIYF. The CDR3 coding sequence is TGTGCCAGCCACCACGGACAGGGCCAGTCGACCATATATTTT.

The chain employs TRBV4-2 and TRBJ2-7; TRBD2 agrees at 9 bases. Germline V gene sequence: CDR1 LGHNA, CDR2 YNFKEQ. V shed 3 bases and J 3 bases; nucleotides not matched to a gene: 3. This CDR3 spans 14 amino acids. The CDR3 DNA follows: TGTGCCAGCAGCCAGGAACTAGCGGGCTACGAGCAGTACTTC. As protein: CASSQELAGYEQYF.

This clone occurred once. The chain combines TRBV18 with TRBJ2-7; TRBD1 matches 8 bases. The germline V gene has CDR1 KGHSH and CDR2 LQKENI. The CDR3 consists of 16 residues. The V segment lost 0 bases and the J segment 2 bases; nucleotides outside the gene matches: 6. The CDR3 loop reads CASSPPGQGFPYEQYF. CDR3 DNA sequence: TGTGCCAGCTCACCACCTGGACAGGGTTTCCCCTACGAGCAGTACTTC.

This sequence joins TRBV3-1 (or the pseudogene TRBV3-2) and TRBJ2-1, with TRBD2 identical over 7 bases. J gave up 5 bases and V 8 bases, and 6 bases lay outside the gene matches. The CDR3 is 13 amino acids. Per germline, CDR1 LGHDT and CDR2 YNNKEL (reference sequence). The CDR3 loop reads CASGGAGNNEQFF. As DNA, the CDR3 is TGTGCCAGCGGGGGAGCGGGAAACAATGAGCAGTTCTTC.

The rearrangement joins TRBV7-9 to TRBJ1-6; 10 nucleotides agree with TRBD1. V dropped 3 bases and J dropped 4; count of bases not matched to a gene: 6. The CDR3 spans 17 residues. Germline V gene sequence: CDR1 SEHNR, CDR2 FQNEAQ (reference sequence). CDR3: CASSFGTGVPYNSPLHF. The CDR3 DNA reads TGTGCCAGCAGCTTCGGGACAGGGGTTCCGTATAATTCACCCCTCCACTTT.

The rearrangement uses TRBV19 and TRBJ2-7; 9 bases agree with TRBD2. Germline CDR1 LNHDA, CDR2 SQIVND (reference sequence). J lost 2 bases, V lost 4 bases, and 3 bases had no gene match. This CDR3 region has 14 residues. CDR3 region: CASSSLAGPYEQYF. The CDR3 coding sequence is TGTGCCAGTAGTAGCCTAGCGGGACCCTACGAGCAGTACTTC. Together with reference TRBV19 and TRBJ2-7, the CDR3 gives the full variable domain: DGGITQSPKYLFRKEGQNVTLSCEQNLNHDAMYWYRQDPGQGLRLIYYSQIVNDFQKGDIAEGYSVSREKKESFPLTVTSAQKNPTAFYLCASSSLAGPYEQYFGPGTRLTVT.

This chain uses TRBV15 with TRBJ2-7; 10 bases are shared with TRBD2. From germline, CDR1 is LNHNV and CDR2 YYDKDF (reference sequence). The CDR3 is 17 amino acids. After removal of 2 bases from V and 4 bases from J, the junction contained 11 bases not matched to a gene. The CDR3 reads CATSRPRGASGSYEQYF. The DNA for the CDR3 is TGTGCCACCAGCAGACCTCGAGGCGCTAGCGGGAGTTACGAGCAGTACTTC.

This chain connects TRBV7-2 to TRBJ2-5, with TRBD1 matching 7 bases. V lost 1 base, J lost 5 bases, and 4 bases stayed unmatched. The CDR3 length is 14 residues. CDR1 is SGHTA, CDR2 FQGNSA, per germline. The CDR3 spells CASSLVRGLETQYF. CDR3 nucleotide sequence: TGTGCCAGCAGCTTAGTAAGGGGGCTGGAGACCCAGTACTTC.

J is TRBJ2-2 and V is TRBV3-1 (or the pseudogene TRBV3-2); D is possibly TRBD2 (6 bases). V lost 5 bases and J 4 bases, leaving 11 bases between the germline ends. The CDR3 extends over 14 amino acids. CDR1 and CDR2 (germline): LGHDT, YNNKEL (reference sequence). This CDR3 is CASSGREFTGELFF. The CDR3 DNA sequence: TGTGCCAGCAGCGGGCGGGAATTCACCGGGGAGCTGTTTTTT.

The genes are TRBV28 and TRBJ1-2, with D unclear. V lost 5 bases and J lost 8, with 12 bases in between. This CDR3 is 12 amino acids long. Germline CDR1 reads MDHEN; CDR2 reads SYDVKM. This CDR3 is CASSLLRWGYTF. CDR3 nucleotide sequence: TGTGCCAGCAGTCTCCTAAGATGGGGCTACACCTTC.

The chain couples TRBV28 to TRBJ1-4; D gene unclear. Trimming took off 6 bases at V and 4 bases at J, with 3 bases between the two ends. Germline V gene sequence: CDR1 MDHEN, CDR2 SYDVKM. The CDR3 is 11 residues long. The CDR3 nucleotides are TGTGCCAGCAGGAGTAATGAAAAACTGTTTTTT. The encoded protein is CASRSNEKLFF.

This sequence joins TRBV19 and TRBJ2-1; weak D call: TRBD2 (6 bases). The germline V gene encodes CDR1 LNHDA and CDR2 SQIVND (reference sequence). V was cut by 10 bases and J by 1 base, with 17 bases left in between. The CDR3 runs to 15 residues. In DNA, the CDR3 is TGTGCCACCTCGGAGGGGTCCGCATCCTACAATGAGCAGTTCTTC. Its protein is CATSEGSASYNEQFF.

This clone was seen a handful of times. The genes are TRBV10-2 and TRBJ1-6; weak D call: TRBD1 (6 bases). The ends were cut back, 6 bases at V and 0 bases at J, with 21 bases in the middle. The CDR3 contains 19 residues. Germline CDR1 is WSHSY and CDR2 is SAAADI. The CDR3 coding sequence is TGCGCCAGCAGATCAGCCGGGACATCGATGAGCTCCTATAATTCACCCCTCCACTTT. Encoded protein: CASRSAGTSMSSYNSPLHF.

V gene TRBV19 combines with J gene TRBJ1-2; 9 bases align to TRBD1. From germline, CDR1 is LNHDA and CDR2 SQIVND (reference sequence). The CDR3 runs to 17 residues. With 0 bases clipped from V and 10 bases from J, the junction kept 15 bases outside the gene matches. The CDR3 DNA sequence: TGTGCCAGTAGTATAGATGCTCCGGGACAGGGAAGTAAGGCCTACACCTTC. Protein product: CASSIDAPGQGSKAYTF.

The gene calls are TRBV7-6 and TRBJ2-1; 11 bases line up with TRBD2. The CDR3 consists of 16 residues. Germline CDR1 and CDR2: SGHVS and FNYEAQ. V was pared by 1 base and J by 12 bases, with 11 bases of the junction left unmatched. DNA of the CDR3: TGTGCCAGCAGCTTAGTAGCGGGAGGGCTGGGTCACGGGCAGTTCTTC. Translating gives CASSLVAGGLGHGQFF. The full variable domain, its missing parts supplied by reference TRBV7-6 and TRBJ2-1, is GAGVSQSPRYKVTKRGQDVALRCDPISGHVSLYWYRQALGQGPEFLTYFNYEAQQDKSGLPNDRFSAERPEGSISTLTIQRTEQRDSAMYRCASSLVAGGLGHGQFFGPGTRLTVL.

The chain carries TRBV7-6 and TRBJ1-1; weak D call: TRBD1 (5 bases). The ends were cut back, 6 bases at V and 1 base at J, with 9 bases in the middle. The germline CDR1 and CDR2 sequences are SGHVS and FNYEAQ. The CDR3 is made up of 13 amino acids. The CDR3 DNA sequence: TGTGCCAGCAGGCAACAGGAGAACACTGAAGCTTTCTTT. Residues: CASRQQENTEAFF. Drawing the rest from reference TRBV7-6 and TRBJ1-1, the complete variable domain is GAGVSQSPRYKVTKRGQDVALRCDPISGHVSLYWYRQALGQGPEFLTYFNYEAQQDKSGLPNDRFSAERPEGSISTLTIQRTEQRDSAMYRCASRQQENTEAFFGQGTRLTVV.

The chain joins TRBV18 to TRBJ1-4, with 8 nucleotides matching TRBD1. V gave up 6 bases and J gave up 7 bases; unmatched junction bases: 7. The CDR3 contains 14 residues. CDR1 and CDR2 from the germline V gene are KGHSH and LQKENI. CDR3 DNA sequence: TGTGCCAGCTCTGAGACAGGGGCGAGTGAAAAACTGTTTTTT. Amino acid sequence: CASSETGASEKLFF.